This T cell receptor beta chain is drawn from a study of blood T cells in healthy people across ages. The CDR3 is made up of 16 amino acids. CDR1 is SGHRS and CDR2 is YFSETQ in the germline V gene. As regards this clonotype: One end of the junction is discordant with germline, which a read error may explain.

A J-beta primer mix and a sample-barcoded 5' primer were used in a second PCR of roughly 7 to 12 cycles. TCRdb redid the calling of the 5' RACE reads with MiXCR, one entry per CDR3 protein. The table records about 640,000 distinct CDR3 sequences, roughly 58% of them present only once. The specimen sequenced was blood. The J gene is TRBJ2-6, the V gene TRBV5-1; 9 bases are shared with TRBD1. The TCR originated in a man between 60 and 75 years old in good health. The CDR3 DNA follows: TGCACCAGCAGCCAGGGACAGGGCGGTGGGGCCAACGTCCTGACTTTC. It is translated as CTSSQGQGGGANVLTF.